A single sample is the source of the 28 T cell receptor beta chains below, sequenced in a study of beta chain features in type 1 diabetes. Study findings and constraints: Within each of all four CD4+ subsets, Type 1 diabetes patients had TCRB CDR3s that were moderately but significantly shorter.

The entirety of the isolated RNA underwent reverse transcription, so expressed TCRB transcripts were sequenced. Profiling relied on immunoSEQ multiplex PCR, and the TCRdb table lists in-frame clones only, not all of them. The table includes more than 150,000 clones, roughly 10% detected once. These receptors have no known antigen. The sample consisted of central memory CD4+ T cells from blood. These receptors came from a woman in her 30s with type 1 diabetes.

The sample holds a few counts of this clone. The chain recombines TRBV29-1 with TRBJ1-5; 7 nucleotides agree with TRBD1. The CDR3 sequence is 19 residues long. Germline V gives CDR1 SQVTM, CDR2 ANQGSEA. The junction had 21 bases not matched to a gene; V was cut back by 6 bases and J by 1 base. CDR3: CSVDFWTGGTFKSNQPQHF. Written as DNA, the CDR3 is TGCAGCGTAGATTTCTGGACAGGTGGAACTTTTAAGAGCAATCAGCCCCAGCATTTT.

This clone was detected only a few times. The genes are TRBV20-1 and TRBJ2-5; no clear D. This CDR3 has 11 amino acids. The germline CDR1 and CDR2 sequences are DFQATT and SNEGSKA (reference sequence). V dropped 6 bases and J dropped 5 bases, with 10 bases sitting between them. CDR3: CSAPSSETQYF. Written as DNA, the CDR3 is TGCAGTGCCCCTAGTTCTGAGACCCAGTACTTC.

Only a few counts were recorded for this clone. The J gene is TRBJ1-3, the V gene TRBV9; D is perhaps TRBD1 (5 bases). The germline V gene encodes CDR1 SGDLS and CDR2 YYNGEE. V was trimmed by 0 bases and J by 3 bases, leaving 19 bases between them. The CDR3 is made up of 18 amino acids. The CDR3 sequence: CASSVATPFSDSGNTIYF. In nucleotides, the CDR3 is TGTGCCAGCAGCGTAGCTACCCCTTTTTCCGACAGTGGAAACACCATATATTTT. The variable domain in full, with the rest retrieved from reference TRBV9 and TRBJ1-3, is DSGVTQTPKHLITATGQRVTLRCSPRSGDLSVYWYQQSLDQGLQFLIQYYNGEERAKGNILERFSAQQFPDLHSELNLSSLELGDSALYFCASSVATPFSDSGNTIYFGEGSWLTVV.

This clone came up a few times. This chain connects TRBV4-2 to TRBJ1-2; tentative D call: TRBD1 (5 bases). Germline loops: CDR1 LGHNA, CDR2 YNFKEQ. The length of the CDR3 is 15 residues. The ends were cut back, 0 bases at V and 8 bases at J, with 16 bases in the middle. The CDR3: CASSQDLTGRGGYTF. In DNA form, the CDR3 reads TGTGCCAGCAGCCAAGATCTCACGGGGAGGGGAGGCTACACCTTC.

The chain combines TRBV4-1 with TRBJ2-5; 8 nucleotides line up with TRBD2. Trimming cost V 0 bases and J 2 bases; bases outside gene matches: 5. Germline CDR1 and CDR2: MGHRA and YSYEKL. This CDR3 is 16 amino acids long. For the CDR3, the DNA is TGCGCCAGCAGCCAAGAGGGTAGCGGGGAACAAGAGACCCAGTACTTC. It codes for CASSQEGSGEQETQYF.

The chain is built from TRBV9 and TRBJ2-1, with D perhaps TRBD2 (5 bases). This CDR3 comprises 13 residues. Trimming left V 7 bases short and J 2 bases short, with 10 bases between. Germline V CDR1 and CDR2: SGDLS, YYNGEE. In DNA, the CDR3 is TGTGCCAGCGGCGAGAGGGCCTACAATGAGCAGTTCTTC. Its translation is CASGERAYNEQFF. Looking up the rest from reference TRBV9 and TRBJ2-1 gives the full variable domain: DSGVTQTPKHLITATGQRVTLRCSPRSGDLSVYWYQQSLDQGLQFLIQYYNGEERAKGNILERFSAQQFPDLHSELNLSSLELGDSALYFCASGERAYNEQFFGPGTRLTVL.

The chain joins TRBV7-3 to TRBJ2-5, with 11 bases matching TRBD1. This CDR3 has 15 amino acids. J was trimmed by 5 bases and V by 5 bases; bases with no gene match: 7. Per the germline V gene, CDR1 is SGHTA and CDR2 is FQGTGA. This chain's CDR3 is CASSTGQGASETQYF. The DNA for the CDR3 is TGTGCCAGCAGCACAGGACAGGGGGCCTCGGAGACCCAGTACTTC. The whole variable domain, filled in from reference TRBV7-3 and TRBJ2-5, reads GAGVSQTPSNKVTEKGKYVELRCDPISGHTALYWYRQSLGQGPEFLIYFQGTGAADDSGLPNDRFFAVRPEGSVSTLKIQRTERGDSAVYLCASSTGQGASETQYFGPGTRLLVL.

This clone was counted only a few times. The chain links TRBV5-1 to TRBJ2-2, with TRBD1 as a possible D gene (6 bases). The V and J ends lost 3 bases and 4 bases respectively, with 13 bases between them. From germline, CDR1 is SGHRS and CDR2 YFSETQ. CDR3 size: 15 residues. CDR3 in amino acids: CASSSTGLGTGELFF. CDR3 sequence (DNA): TGCGCCAGCAGCTCGACAGGTTTGGGCACCGGGGAGCTGTTTTTT.

This clone was found a few times. The V gene is TRBV29-1, the J gene TRBJ2-1, with TRBD1 as a possible D gene (5 bases). The CDR3 covers 11 residues. Germline CDR1 SQVTM, CDR2 ANQGSEA. Deletions cut 4 bases from V and 7 bases from J, with 8 bases between. The CDR3 bases are TGCAGCGTTGTTAGGGGAAATGAGCAGTTCTTC. Translation gives CSVVRGNEQFF.

V and J are TRBV7-9 and TRBJ1-2, with D uncertain. From germline, CDR1 is SEHNR and CDR2 FQNEAQ (reference sequence). V lost 4 bases, J lost 2 bases, and 11 bases lay in between. The CDR3 is 14 amino acids. The CDR3 loop is CASSSSPFNYGYTF. For the CDR3, the DNA is TGTGCCAGCAGCTCCTCTCCCTTCAACTATGGCTACACCTTC.

This clone was counted only a few times. This chain uses TRBV5-1 with TRBJ2-7; 7 bases map to TRBD1. The ends lost 4 bases at V and 3 bases at J; junction bases unmatched: 13. The CDR3 spans 16 residues. In germline, CDR1 is SGHRS, CDR2 YFSETQ. The CDR3 sequence is CASSARQGYELYEQYF. The DNA for the CDR3 is TGCGCCAGCAGCGCCAGACAGGGCTATGAACTCTACGAGCAGTACTTC.

The chain recombines TRBV5-1 with TRBJ2-3, with TRBD2 identical over 7 bases. Germline assignment: CDR1 SGHRS and CDR2 YFSETQ. The length of the CDR3 is 15 residues. V dropped 0 bases and J dropped 1; count of bases not matched to a gene: 2. CDR3 loop: CASSLVAGGTDTQYF. The CDR3 DNA is TGCGCCAGCAGCTTGGTGGCGGGGGGCACAGATACGCAGTATTTT.

The sample holds a few counts of this clone. The rearrangement links TRBV7-9 to TRBJ2-5; TRBD1 agrees at 10 bases. Germline lookup yields CDR1 SEHNR and CDR2 FQNEAQ (reference sequence). Losses at the gene ends were 5 bases for V and 4 bases for J; bases not matched to a gene: 1. This CDR3 is built from 13 residues. This chain's CDR3 is CASSGQGGETQYF. DNA of the CDR3: TGTGCCAGCAGCGGACAGGGGGGAGAGACCCAGTACTTC.

V and J are TRBV7-8 and TRBJ1-4; possible D gene TRBD1, 5 bases. CDR3 length: 15 residues. V dropped 5 bases and J dropped 5 bases, with 15 bases sitting between them. The germline CDR1 and CDR2 sequences are SGHVS and FQNEAQ. The CDR3 sequence is CASSPWGGWNEKLFF. The DNA for the CDR3 is TGTGCCAGCAGCCCATGGGGCGGCTGGAATGAAAAACTGTTTTTT.

There are a few counts of this clone. This rearrangement joins TRBV28 to TRBJ2-5; 9 bases align to TRBD1. This CDR3 is built from 13 residues. The germline V gene encodes CDR1 MDHEN and CDR2 SYDVKM. V was pared by 4 bases and J by 6 bases, with 3 bases of the junction left unmatched. CDR3 region: CASSSGQGKTQYF. Written as DNA, the CDR3 is TGTGCCAGCAGTTCGGGACAGGGAAAGACCCAGTACTTC.

The gene calls are TRBV25-1 and TRBJ1-2; TRBD1 agrees at 8 bases. Germline trimming cut 2 bases from V and 4 bases from J; bases unmatched to any gene: 9. This CDR3 comprises 16 residues. Germline V gene sequence: CDR1 MGHDK, CDR2 SYGVNS. CDR3: CASSERSGTGIYGYTF. The CDR3 DNA reads TGTGCCAGCAGTGAACGGTCCGGGACAGGCATCTATGGCTACACCTTC.

Only a few counts were recorded for this clone. CDR3: CASRKLAGIYNEQFF. The CDR3 region has the DNA TGTGCCAGCAGAAAACTAGCGGGGATATACAATGAGCAGTTCTTC. The chain recombines TRBV27 with TRBJ2-1, with 10 bases matching TRBD2. The V gene end was trimmed by 6 bases and the J gene end by 4 bases; junction bases not matched to a gene: 6. This CDR3 has 15 amino acids. Germline V lookup: CDR1 MNHEY, CDR2 SMNVEV (reference sequence).

Here the CDR3 DNA reads TGTGCCAGCAGCGTAGAATTGCGGCCCTACACAGATACGCAGTATTTT. It codes for CASSVELRPYTDTQYF. The genes are TRBV9 and TRBJ2-3; D is ambiguous. This CDR3 contains 16 residues. Germline CDR1 and CDR2: SGDLS and YYNGEE. V was cut by 0 bases and J by 2 bases, with 13 bases left in between.

This chain joins TRBV7-3 and TRBJ2-3; D uncertain. In germline, CDR1 is SGHTA, CDR2 FQGTGA. The CDR3 is 13 residues long. V lost 1 base to trimming and J lost 5 bases, with 7 bases between them. CDR3 in amino acids: CASSLMAEDTQYF. The CDR3 DNA sequence: TGTGCCAGCAGCTTAATGGCAGAAGATACGCAGTATTTT.

About this clone: The CDR3 carries no conserved terminal phenylalanine or tryptophan, so it likely arises from a read error. Because the CDR3's place on the DNA is in doubt, the DNA is left out and the CDR3 is given as listed by TCRdb. The rearrangement links TRBV2 to TRBJ1-2; TRBD1 was called by the table and not checked on the DNA. The CDR3 has 14 amino acids, counting both end residues. The germline CDR1 and CDR2 sequences are SNHLY and FYNNEI. CDR3 residues: CASSEAGTGLTLFN.

This sequence joins TRBV30 and TRBJ2-2; possibly TRBD1 for D (6 bases). The CDR3 has 15 residues. Per germline, CDR1 GTSNPN and CDR2 SVGIG (reference sequence). The V end lost 4 bases, the J end lost 4 bases, and 16 bases lay between the germline ends. CDR3 residues: CAWIRTVRATGELFF. The CDR3 DNA reads as TGTGCCTGGATCCGGACAGTTCGTGCCACCGGGGAGCTGTTTTTT.

The rearrangement links TRBV28 to TRBJ2-3; 8 positions match TRBD1. In germline, CDR1 is MDHEN, CDR2 SYDVKM. The V segment lost 6 bases and the J segment 4 bases; nucleotides outside the gene matches: 6. The CDR3 is made up of 14 amino acids. The CDR3 DNA reads TGTGCCAGCAGGAGGACAGGGTTAGCAGATACGCAGTATTTT. Encoded protein: CASRRTGLADTQYF.

This clone occurred a few times. The DNA for the CDR3 is TGCAGCGTCTCCTTTAGGGGGACAGACTATGGCTACACCTTC. It yields the protein CSVSFRGTDYGYTF. The chain links TRBV29-1 to TRBJ1-2; TRBD1 matches at 7 bases. J lost 3 bases, V lost 6 bases, and 10 bases had no gene match. Germline loops: CDR1 SQVTM, CDR2 ANQGSEA. The CDR3 has 14 residues.

This clone was recorded a few times. The gene calls are TRBV23-1 and TRBJ1-5, with D uncertain. TRBV23-1 has ORF status, its function being uncertain. V was shortened by 4 bases and J by 3 bases, with 10 bases between the two germline ends. CDR3 length: 14 residues. In DNA form, the CDR3 reads TGCGCCAGCAGTCTGAACAGAAACAATCAGCCCCAGCATTTT. This gives the protein CASSLNRNNQPQHF.

In its sample, this clone was seen many times. CDR3 bases: TGCGCCAGCAGCTACTCCTTGGAGACCCAGTACTTC. Translated, it gives CASSYSLETQYF. V is TRBV5-1 and J is TRBJ2-5; D remains unclear. Deletions cut 3 bases from V and 5 bases from J, with 8 bases between. The germline gives CDR1 SGHRS, CDR2 YFSETQ. The CDR3 loop spans 12 amino acids.

The table lists this clone with a few counts. V and J are TRBV10-3 and TRBJ2-1; no definite D call. CDR3 length equals 14 residues. The V end lost 0 bases, the J end lost 7 bases, and 10 bases lay between the germline ends. Germline CDR1 is ENHRY and CDR2 is SYGVKD. The CDR3 nucleotides read TGTGCCATCAGTGAGTCCGATAGAGGAAATGAGCAGTTCTTC. Its protein product is CAISESDRGNEQFF.

V gene TRBV7-2 combines with J gene TRBJ2-3; D is perhaps TRBD2 (6 bases). The CDR3 spans 13 residues. The germline gives CDR1 SGHTA, CDR2 FQGNSA. Written as DNA, the CDR3 is TGTTCGGGAGCGCGAAGGGTAACAGATACGCAGTATTTT. Translation gives CSGARRVTDTQYF.

This clone was counted between two and nine times. The chain links TRBV29-1 to TRBJ2-3; D perhaps matches TRBD2 (5 bases). This CDR3 has 14 amino acids. Trimming removed 7 bases from V and 1 base from J, with 15 bases in between. CDR1 is SQVTM, CDR2 ANQGSEA, per germline. The CDR3 region has the DNA TGCAGCGGTGCGATGAGCGGACGCACAGATACGCAGTATTTT. Translated: CSGAMSGRTDTQYF.